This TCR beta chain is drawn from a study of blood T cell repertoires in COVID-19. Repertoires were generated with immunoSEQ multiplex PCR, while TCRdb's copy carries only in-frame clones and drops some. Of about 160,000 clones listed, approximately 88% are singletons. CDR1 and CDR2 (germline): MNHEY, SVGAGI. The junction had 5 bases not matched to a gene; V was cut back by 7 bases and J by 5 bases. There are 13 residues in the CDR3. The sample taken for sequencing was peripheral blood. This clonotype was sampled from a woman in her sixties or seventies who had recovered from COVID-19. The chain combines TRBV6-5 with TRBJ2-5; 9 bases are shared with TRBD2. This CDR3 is CASTGTSLETQYF. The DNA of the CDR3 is TGTGCCAGCACAGGGACTAGCCTCGAGACCCAGTACTTC.